The present T cell receptor (beta chain) was sequenced within a study of blood T cells in healthy people across ages. This clonotype came up a few times. Together with a sample-barcoded 5' primer, a J-beta primer mix was included in a second PCR lasting roughly 6 to 12 cycles. TCRdb re-derived calls from the 5' RACE reads in MiXCR, one entry per CDR3 protein. The sample has 1.5 million or so distinct CDR3 sequences; approximately 40% are singletons. Sequenced sample: blood. The receptor was derived from a woman aged 18-29 years in good health.

CDR3: CASSGELAAPYEQYF. The CDR3, as DNA: TGTGCCAGCAGTGGAGAACTAGCGGCACCATACGAGCAGTACTTC. The chain has TRBV2 and TRBJ2-7; 8 bases map to TRBD2. This CDR3 is built from 15 residues. The V segment lost 4 bases and the J segment 4 bases; nucleotides outside the gene matches: 9. Per the germline V gene, CDR1 is SNHLY and CDR2 is FYNNEI.